The entry below describes one T cell receptor (beta chain). Antigen unknown. J was trimmed by 6 bases and V by 6 bases; bases with no gene match: 5. CDR1 SNHLY and CDR2 FYNNEI come from the germline V gene. The CDR3 runs 13 residues. The data stem from a study of lymphopenia after photon versus proton radiotherapy. Clones were sequenced by immunoSEQ multiplex PCR, and TCRdb holds only the in-frame ones, with some missing. The table lists about 45,000 clones, 65% to 90% of them singletons. Overall study findings and caveats: Post-nadir TCR diversity decline inversely tracked overall survival among those who died. Relative stability marked proton patients; photon patients lost diversity and naive cells.

The rearrangement uses TRBV2 and TRBJ1-2; 9 bases are shared with TRBD1. The source material was peripheral blood, sampled from a patient treated with photon-based radiotherapy. This TCR came from a middle-aged man with gastric cancer. The CDR3 DNA reads TGTGCCAGCAGAGGGACAGGGTTGGATGGCTACACCTTC. Protein: CASRGTGLDGYTF.